This is a list of T cell receptor beta chains from one sample in a study of OX40 agonist ivuxolimab in advanced cancers. Only in-frame clones appear in the TCRdb table, and some are missing; sequencing was by immunoSEQ multiplex PCR. The repertoire holds about 93,000 clones, with roughly nine tenths as singletons. Specimen: CD4+ or CD8+ T cells sorted from blood, collected in a trial of the OX40 agonist ivuxolimab. These receptors came from an adult with an advanced solid tumor such as melanoma, head and neck, liver or kidney cancer. CDR3s include the opening cysteine and the closing phenylalanine or tryptophan. Each record gives: J gene, V gene, D gene, clone size, CDR3 protein, CDR3 DNA. D genes are given only for firm matches. Some rows mark clone size as missing; the rest say once, few, many or name a class of expanded clone.

TRBJ2-7	TRBV28	TRBD2	.	CASRGSGRIEQYF	TGTGCCAGCAGAGGTAGCGGGAGGATCGAGCAGTACTTC
TRBJ1-4	TRBV2	.	.	CASSQGLNEKLFF	TGTGCCAGCAGCCAGGGCCTTAATGAAAAACTGTTTTTT
TRBJ2-7	TRBV11-3	TRBD2	.	CASSLASGTSGSYEQYF	TGTGCCAGCAGCTTAGCGTCCGGGACTAGCGGCTCCTACGAGCAGTACTTC
TRBJ2-3	TRBV19	.	.	CASSPQESRDTQYF	TGTGCCAGTAGTCCCCAGGAGAGTAGGGATACGCAGTATTTT
TRBJ2-6	TRBV7-3	.	.	CASSLTGLGSGANVLTF	TGTGCCAGCAGCTTAACGGGACTCGGCTCTGGGGCCAACGTCCTGACTTTC
TRBJ1-4	TRBV18	.	once	CASSPILPGTRNEKLFF	TGTGCCAGCTCACCAATACTACCCGGGACGCGGAATGAAAAACTGTTTTTT
TRBJ2-7	TRBV6-5	TRBD1	.	CASSYLDRASYEQYF	TGTGCCAGCAGTTACCTCGACAGGGCCTCCTACGAGCAGTACTTC
TRBJ2-1	TRBV29-1	TRBD2	.	CSVEGTSGILQGEQFF	TGCAGCGTTGAAGGGACTAGCGGAATCCTACAAGGTGAGCAGTTCTTC
TRBJ2-1	TRBV9	.	.	CASSVGGVLSEEQFF	TGTGCCAGCAGCGTAGGTGGAGTCCTCAGTGAGGAGCAGTTCTTC
TRBJ2-1	TRBV18	.	.	CASSPQGNEQFF	TGTGCCAGCTCACCACAGGGGAATGAGCAGTTCTTC
TRBJ1-1	TRBV11-2	.	.	CASSLVLGGTEAFF	TGTGCCAGCAGCTTAGTTCTCGGTGGGACTGAAGCTTTCTTT
TRBJ2-2	TRBV10-2	.	.	CASSRDTGELFF	TGCGCCAGCAGCCGGGACACCGGGGAGCTGTTTTTT
TRBJ2-3	TRBV30	.	.	CAWSMADTQYF	TGTGCCTGGAGTATGGCAGATACGCAGTATTTT
TRBJ1-1	TRBV29-1	.	.	CSVVRGANTEAFF	TGCAGCGTTGTTCGGGGGGCGAACACTGAAGCTTTCTTT
TRBJ2-7	TRBV27	.	.	CASSKDEVDEQYF	TGTGCCAGCAGCAAAGATGAGGTGGACGAGCAGTACTTC
TRBJ1-1	TRBV7-9	.	.	CASSSQALNTEAFF	TGTGCCAGCAGCTCCCAGGCTTTGAACACTGAAGCTTTCTTT
TRBJ1-5	TRBV4-1	.	.	CASSRDTLLYQPQHF	TGCGCCAGCAGCCGGGACACCCTCCTCTATCAGCCCCAGCATTTT
TRBJ2-7	TRBV6-1	.	.	CASSEITGSYYEQYF	TGTGCCAGCAGTGAGATAACAGGTTCTTACTACGAGCAGTACTTC
TRBJ2-7	TRBV10-2	TRBD1	.	CASSEWTGSYEQYF	TGCGCCAGCAGTGAGTGGACAGGGTCCTACGAGCAGTACTTC
TRBJ1-4	TRBV29-1	.	.	CSVKSAGGQATNEKLFF	TGCAGCGTCAAATCGGCGGGAGGCCAGGCAACTAATGAAAAACTGTTTTTT
TRBJ2-2	TRBV5-1	TRBD2	.	CASSFSGSHTGELFF	TGCGCCAGCAGCTTCAGCGGGAGTCATACCGGGGAGCTGTTTTTT
TRBJ2-5	TRBV7-9	.	.	CASSLAQMATQYF	TGTGCCAGCAGCTTAGCTCAGATGGCGACCCAGTACTTC
TRBJ1-2	TRBV6-1	TRBD1	once	CASSMNPGQGIGYTF	TGTGCCAGCAGCATGAACCCGGGACAGGGAATCGGCTACACCTTC
TRBJ2-7	TRBV5-8	.	few	CASSLAGTTEQYF	TGTGCCAGCAGCCTGGCCGGGACCACCGAGCAGTACTTC
TRBJ2-7	TRBV27	TRBD2	.	CASSPNSGGRRNEQYF	TGTGCCAGCAGTCCGAACTCGGGGGGAAGGAGGAACGAGCAGTACTTC
TRBJ1-4	TRBV5-1	.	.	CASSLQGINEKLFF	TGCGCCAGCAGCTTACAAGGGATTAATGAAAAACTGTTTTTT
TRBJ2-5	TRBV19	.	.	CATSSVRETQYF	TGTGCCACCTCTTCGGTACGGGAGACCCAGTACTTC
TRBJ2-7	TRBV18	TRBD2	.	CASSPQGGRGASYEQYF	TGTGCCAGCTCACCACAGGGCGGGAGAGGGGCCTCCTACGAGCAGTACTTC
TRBJ1-2	TRBV2	TRBD1	.	CASSSQGPYGYTF	TGTGCCAGCAGTTCACAGGGGCCCTATGGCTACACCTTC
TRBJ2-7	TRBV18	.	.	CASSPPYGVGEQYF	TGTGCCAGCTCACCACCTTATGGTGTGGGCGAGCAGTACTTC
TRBJ2-2	TRBV11-2	.	once	CASRRSGTGELFF	TGTGCCAGCAGGAGGTCGGGCACCGGGGAGCTGTTTTTT
TRBJ2-7	TRBV6-5	.	few	CASSYLYEQYF	TGTGCCAGCAGTTACTTGTACGAGCAGTACTTC
TRBJ2-7	TRBV28	TRBD1	.	CASSLGDRGGEQYF	TGTGCCAGCAGTCTAGGGGACAGGGGGGGCGAGCAGTACTTC
TRBJ2-3	TRBV7-3	.	.	CASSLDGLTGADTQYF	TGTGCCAGCAGCTTAGATGGACTAACGGGAGCAGATACGCAGTATTTT
TRBJ1-6	TRBV10-3	.	.	CAISGDGYSPLHF	TGTGCCATCAGTGGGGATGGTTATTCACCCCTCCACTTT
TRBJ2-7	TRBV28	.	once	CASSLLGSEQYF	TGTGCCAGCAGCCTGTTAGGGTCCGAGCAGTACTTC
TRBJ2-5	TRBV5-6	TRBD1	.	CASSPGGTGGQETQYF	TGTGCCAGCAGCCCCGGGGGGACAGGGGGCCAAGAGACCCAGTACTTC
TRBJ1-1	TRBV6-6	.	.	CASLVHSGTEAFF	TGTGCCAGCCTTGTTCACTCGGGGACTGAAGCTTTCTTT
TRBJ2-1	TRBV2	.	.	CASSLAKLAYNEQFF	TGTGCCAGCAGCCTAGCGAAGTTGGCCTACAATGAGCAGTTCTTC
TRBJ1-2	TRBV6-5	TRBD1	.	CASSYSGQRGYGYTF	TGTGCCAGCAGTTACTCGGGACAGCGTGGTTATGGCTACACCTTC
TRBJ1-2	TRBV2	.	.	CASRLGRIGTF	TGTGCCAGCAGGCTTGGACGGATAGGCACCTTC
TRBJ1-1	TRBV18	TRBD1	.	CASSYSGQSEAFF	TGTGCCAGCTCCTATTCGGGACAGTCTGAAGCTTTCTTT
TRBJ1-1	TRBV9	.	.	CASSVGGITEAFF	TGTGCCAGCAGCGTAGGAGGGATCACTGAAGCTTTCTTT
TRBJ2-1	TRBV9	TRBD2	.	CASSSQLAGGDEQFF	TGTGCCAGCAGCTCCCAGTTAGCGGGAGGGGATGAGCAGTTCTTC
TRBJ2-1	TRBV11-1	TRBD1	once	CASSAAGGSYNEQFF	TGTGCCAGCAGCGCCGCAGGGGGCTCCTACAATGAGCAGTTCTTC